This T cell receptor beta chain was profiled in a study of sequential checkpoint blockade in melanoma. Background on the study: First-line arms were nivolumab then ipilimumab, or the reverse, randomized 1:1. Each arm's sequence ended with maintenance nivolumab.

Unmatched junction bases numbered 1, after V lost 2 bases and J lost 4 bases. This CDR3 is 15 amino acids long. Germline V CDR1 and CDR2: SGHRS, YFSETQ. TCRdb keeps only in-frame clones here, not all; method: immunoSEQ multiplex PCR. The sample has around 20,000 clones, about four fifths seen once. Described treatment: randomized to nivolumab then ipilimumab (arm A) or the reverse (arm B). Patients had received no earlier DNA-damaging chemotherapy. Live CD3+CD8+ CD19− CD56− cells were sorted from PBMCs. Sequencing was performed on CD8+ T cells sorted from blood (inferred from file names), taken from a patient given nivolumab and ipilimumab in sequence. The receptor was isolated from a human donor with melanoma. This chain links TRBV5-1 with TRBJ2-1; 12 nucleotides align to TRBD2. The CDR3 region is CASSLLAGGYNEQFF. In nucleotides, the CDR3 is TGCGCCAGCAGCTTACTAGCGGGAGGATACAATGAGCAGTTCTTC.